A single sample is the source of the 24 T cell receptor beta chains below, sequenced in a study of response to subunit inactivated influenza vaccine. From the RT-PCR reads, TCRdb called clonotypes with MiXCR, one entry per CDR3 protein. Here the sample spans 490,000 or so distinct CDR3 sequences, 7.5% to 8.5% being singletons. Material: PBMCs from blood, obtained approximately 25 months after vaccination. These receptors originate from a man aged 50 to 69 who received an inactivated influenza vaccine.

This clonotype was observed many times. The V call is TRBV10-3, the J call TRBJ2-1, with 7 bases that match TRBD1. CDR1 ENHRY and CDR2 SYGVKD come from the germline V gene. V lost 3 bases to trimming and J lost 7 bases; unmatched junction nucleotides: 9. The CDR3 length is 15 residues. The DNA for the CDR3 is TGTGCCATCAGTGAATCACAGGGGCTCGGTAATGAGCAGTTCTTC. Its translation is CAISESQGLGNEQFF.

Only a few counts were recorded for this clonotype. The chain employs TRBV7-2 and TRBJ1-2, with D possibly TRBD1 on 6 matching bases. V was trimmed by 5 bases and J by 8 bases, leaving 24 bases between them. Germline CDR1 reads SGHTA; CDR2 reads FQGNSA. There are 16 residues in the CDR3. CDR3 in amino acids: CASSLTADSRTLGYTF. The CDR3, as DNA: TGTGCCAGCAGCCTAACGGCGGACAGCCGTACGTTGGGCTACACCTTC.

The chain carries TRBV19 and TRBJ1-1, with D maybe TRBD1 (6 bases). The length of the CDR3 is 13 residues. Germline CDR1 is LNHDA and CDR2 is SQIVND (reference sequence). The CDR3 coding sequence is TGTGCTAGCCGAGGGGGAAGGGCCACTGAAGCTTTCTTT. Translating gives CASRGGRATEAFF.

V usage is TRBV5-1 and J usage is TRBJ2-2; D is unclear. Germline V gene sequence: CDR1 SGHRS, CDR2 YFSETQ. Trimming took off 7 bases at V and 2 bases at J, with 12 bases between the two ends. The CDR3 length is 14 residues. CDR3 nucleotides: TGCGCCAGCCAAAAACAGATCAACACCGGGGAGCTGTTTTTT. Translated: CASQKQINTGELFF.

To note about this clonotype: A read error may produce the germline difference seen at one junction end. This chain links TRBV5-1 with TRBJ2-1; a possible D gene is TRBD1 (6 bases). Germline values: CDR1 SGHRS, CDR2 YFSETQ. The CDR3 covers 14 residues. The CDR3 coding sequence is TGCGCCGGCAGGTCAGGGGCCTCCTACAATGAGCAGTTCTTC. Translating it yields CAGRSGASYNEQFF.

This sequence joins TRBV20-1 and TRBJ2-7; no reliable D call. Germline V gene lookup returns CDR1 DFQATT and CDR2 SNEGSKA (reference sequence). This CDR3 contains 14 residues. The V and J ends lost 8 bases and 1 base respectively, with 18 bases between them. CDR3 amino acids: CSLWADPLSYEQYF. The CDR3 DNA reads as TGCAGTTTGTGGGCAGACCCCTTGTCCTACGAGCAGTACTTC.

The chain couples TRBV11-1 to TRBJ2-2, with 7 bases aligning to TRBD2. This CDR3 has 19 amino acids. From germline, CDR1 is SGHAT and CDR2 FQDESV (reference sequence). The V and J ends lost 4 bases and 6 bases, in that order; junction bases with no gene match: 20. The CDR3 sequence is CASSSSGFLKASGSGELFF. In nucleotides, the CDR3 is TGTGCCAGCAGCTCATCTGGGTTCCTGAAGGCTAGCGGCTCCGGGGAGCTGTTTTTT.

This clonotype appeared a few times. The chain has TRBV12-3 or TRBV12-4 and TRBJ2-3; 7 bases are a match to TRBD2. With 5 bases clipped from V and 2 bases from J, the junction kept 10 bases outside the gene matches. The CDR3 loop spans 16 amino acids. CDR3 bases: TGTGCCAGCAGTCGGCTAACTAGCGCCGACACAGATACGCAGTATTTT. Translated: CASSRLTSADTDTQYF.

This clonotype occurred a few times. The chain has TRBV6-5 and TRBJ1-2; no firm D call. V was clipped by 0 bases and J by 2 bases, with 10 bases between them. The CDR3 consists of 15 residues. Germline values: CDR1 MNHEY, CDR2 SVGAGI. The CDR3: CASSYSMAGNYGYTF. The CDR3 bases are TGTGCCAGCAGTTACTCGATGGCAGGCAACTATGGCTACACCTTC.

This sequence joins TRBV20-1 and TRBJ2-7, with 9 bases lining up with TRBD1. Germline lookup yields CDR1 DFQATT and CDR2 SNEGSKA (reference sequence). With 5 bases clipped from V and 0 bases from J, the junction kept 5 bases outside the gene matches. CDR3 length: 14 amino acids. This chain's CDR3 is CSASGTGSSYEQYF. CDR3 nucleotides: TGCAGTGCTTCAGGGACAGGGAGCTCCTACGAGCAGTACTTC.

This clonotype occurred a few times. V gene TRBV10-3 combines with J gene TRBJ2-7; TRBD1 matches at 7 bases. The germline V gene encodes CDR1 ENHRY and CDR2 SYGVKD. The J segment lost 6 bases and the V segment lost 2 bases, leaving 7 bases of the junction unmatched. The CDR3 runs 14 residues. CDR3 residues: CAISEASGQLEQYF. CDR3 in DNA: TGTGCCATCAGTGAGGCCTCGGGACAGCTCGAGCAGTACTTC.

In its sample, this clonotype was seen many times. The V gene is TRBV6-2 or TRBV6-3, the J gene TRBJ2-7; 9 bases match TRBD2. V gave up 6 bases and J gave up 5 bases; unmatched junction bases: 8. The CDR3 is 14 amino acids. Germline V gene data show CDR1 as MNHEY and CDR2 as SVGEGT. CDR3 sequence (DNA): TGTGCCAGCAGAAGAACTCTAGCGGGACACGAGCAGTACTTC. Its protein is CASRRTLAGHEQYF.

In this sample, this clonotype turned up a few times. The chain couples TRBV12-3 or TRBV12-4 to TRBJ1-5; D might be TRBD1 (6 bases). V was pared by 6 bases and J by 1 base, with 16 bases between. CDR3 length equals 16 residues. Written as DNA, the CDR3 is TGTGCCAGCAGAGAGACCCCCGGACAGAGCAATCAGCCCCAGCATTTT. Amino acid sequence: CASRETPGQSNQPQHF.

The gene calls are TRBV14 and TRBJ2-7; perhaps D is TRBD1 or TRBD2 (5 bases each). This CDR3 spans 15 amino acids. Germline CDR1 and CDR2: SGHDN and FVKESK. V lost 4 bases to trimming and J lost 2 bases, with 15 bases between them. CDR3 sequence: CASSRSGTLTYEQYF. The CDR3 DNA follows: TGTGCCAGCAGCCGCTCCGGGACGCTGACCTACGAGCAGTACTTC. Supplemented by reference TRBV14 and TRBJ2-7, the full variable domain reads EAGVTQFPSHSVIEKGQTVTLRCDPISGHDNLYWYRRVMGKEIKFLLHFVKESKQDESGMPNNRFLAERTGGTYSTLKVQPAELEDSGVYFCASSRSGTLTYEQYFGPGTRLTVT.

The V gene is TRBV29-1, the J gene TRBJ2-1, with D tentatively TRBD2 (5 bases). The V gene's germline CDR1 is SQVTM and CDR2 ANQGSEA. The CDR3 runs 14 residues. V gave up 0 bases and J gave up 8 bases, with 14 bases separating them. CDR3 in DNA: TGCAGCGTTGAAGATCCCGGGAAATCGGATGAGCAGTTCTTC. As protein: CSVEDPGKSDEQFF.

In this sample, this clonotype turned up many times. Sequence at one end of the junction differs from germline and may be a read error. This chain connects TRBV7-2 to TRBJ2-3; TRBD1 matches 8 bases. Per germline, CDR1 SGHTA and CDR2 FQGNSA. The CDR3 totals 14 residues. The CDR3 DNA reads TGCGCCAGCAGCTTGGACAGGGTCACAGATACGCAGTATTTT. Its protein is CASSLDRVTDTQYF.

This clonotype was picked up many times. The rearrangement links TRBV12-3 or TRBV12-4 to TRBJ1-5; D is perhaps TRBD1 (6 bases). Trimming took 2 bases from V and 10 from J, leaving 18 bases between them. The CDR3 has 15 residues. The CDR3 region is CASSLWGPIVQPQHF. The CDR3 region has the DNA TGTGCCAGCAGTTTATGGGGGCCGATAGTCCAACCCCAGCATTTT.

This clonotype was observed at least ten times. This chain connects TRBV24-1 to TRBJ2-2, with D perhaps matching TRBD1 (5 bases). CDR1 is KGHDR and CDR2 is SFDVKD in the germline V gene. Trimming shortened V by 0 bases and J by 0 bases, and 7 bases separated the two germline ends. This CDR3 has 16 amino acids. CDR3 nucleotides: TGTGCCACCAGTGATTTGACCAGGGCGAACACCGGGGAGCTGTTTTTT. Its translation is CATSDLTRANTGELFF.

This clonotype was counted many times. The chain is built from TRBV3-1 and TRBJ2-7, with unresolved D. The V gene lost 2 bases and the J gene lost 9 bases, with 8 bases spanning the gap. The V gene's germline CDR1 is LGHDT and CDR2 YNNKEL (reference sequence). The length of the CDR3 is 11 residues. The CDR3 DNA reads as TGTGCCAGCAGCCAAAACAACGTGCAGTACTTC. Its translation: CASSQNNVQYF.

This clonotype has a handful of counts. The genes are TRBV4-2 and TRBJ1-6; unclear D gene. This CDR3 has 14 residues. V was pared by 3 bases and J by 4 bases, with 7 bases between. Germline V CDR1 and CDR2: LGHNA, YNFKEQ. The CDR3 DNA sequence: TGTGCCAGCAGCCATCGGGAGTATAATTCACCCCTCCACTTT. Protein product: CASSHREYNSPLHF.

This clonotype was picked up many times. The rearrangement joins TRBV9 to TRBJ2-1, with 12 bases lining up with TRBD2. Unmatched junction bases numbered 5, after V lost 3 bases and J lost 4 bases. CDR1 is SGDLS and CDR2 is YYNGEE in the germline V gene. The CDR3 covers 16 residues. The CDR3 DNA reads as TGTGCCAGCAGCGCCAGACTAGCGGGGGTGTACAATGAGCAGTTCTTC. Translating gives CASSARLAGVYNEQFF. Full variable domain (remainder filled in from reference TRBV9 and TRBJ2-1): DSGVTQTPKHLITATGQRVTLRCSPRSGDLSVYWYQQSLDQGLQFLIQYYNGEERAKGNILERFSAQQFPDLHSELNLSSLELGDSALYFCASSARLAGVYNEQFFGPGTRLTVL.

This clonotype was found many times. This chain uses TRBV24-1 with TRBJ2-7; perhaps TRBD2 as D (7 bases). V lost 5 bases, J lost 1 base, and 11 bases lay in between. The CDR3 runs 14 residues. CDR1 KGHDR and CDR2 SFDVKD come from the germline V gene. CDR3 residues: CATSAGGQSYEQYF. DNA of the CDR3: TGTGCCACCAGTGCGGGAGGACAGTCCTACGAGCAGTACTTC.

This clonotype was seen a few times. This chain links TRBV7-9 with TRBJ1-5; D unresolved. V was clipped by 5 bases and J by 5 bases, with 10 bases between them. Germline V gives CDR1 SEHNR, CDR2 FQNEAQ (reference sequence). This CDR3 comprises 13 residues. CDR3 sequence reads: CASSLTSYQPQHF. The CDR3 DNA sequence: TGTGCCAGCAGCCTCACCAGTTATCAGCCCCAGCATTTT.

This clonotype appeared many times. The J gene is TRBJ2-2, the V gene TRBV24-1; D perhaps matches TRBD1 (6 bases). V gave up 5 bases and J gave up 0 bases, with 12 bases separating them. The CDR3 spans 16 residues. Germline lookup yields CDR1 KGHDR and CDR2 SFDVKD. The CDR3 sequence is CATSASTGSNTGELFF. In nucleotides, the CDR3 is TGTGCCACCAGTGCGTCGACAGGTTCGAACACCGGGGAGCTGTTTTTT.